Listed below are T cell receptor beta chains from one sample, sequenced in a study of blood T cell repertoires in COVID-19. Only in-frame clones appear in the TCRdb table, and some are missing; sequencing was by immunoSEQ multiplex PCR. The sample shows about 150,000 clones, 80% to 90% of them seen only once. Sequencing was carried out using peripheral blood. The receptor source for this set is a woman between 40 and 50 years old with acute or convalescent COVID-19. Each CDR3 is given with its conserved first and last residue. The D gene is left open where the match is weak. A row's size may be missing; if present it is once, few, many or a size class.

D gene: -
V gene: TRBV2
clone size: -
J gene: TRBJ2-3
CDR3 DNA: TGTGCCAGCAGTTCCGGGACTCATAGCACAGATACGCAGTATTTT
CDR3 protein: CASSSGTHSTDTQYF

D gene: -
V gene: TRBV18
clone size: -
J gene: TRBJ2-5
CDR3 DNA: TGTGCCAGCTCACTACTCCGACAGTACCAAGAGACCCAGTACTTC
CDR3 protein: CASSLLRQYQETQYF

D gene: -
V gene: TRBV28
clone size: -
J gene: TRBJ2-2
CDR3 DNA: TGTGCCAGCAGTTTATGGGTGGGGCCGAACACCGGGGAGCTGTTTTTT
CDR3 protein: CASSLWVGPNTGELFF

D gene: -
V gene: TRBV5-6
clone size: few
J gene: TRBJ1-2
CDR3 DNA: TGTGCCAGCAGCTCGCCGGGAAAACATGGCTACACCTTC
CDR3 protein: CASSSPGKHGYTF

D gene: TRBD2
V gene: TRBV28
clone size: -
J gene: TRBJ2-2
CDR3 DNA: TGTGCCAGCAGTTTATTTGGTGGGGGGGACACCGGGGAGCTGTTTTTT
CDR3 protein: CASSLFGGGDTGELFF

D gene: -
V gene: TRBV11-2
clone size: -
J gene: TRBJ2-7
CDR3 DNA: TGTGCCAGCAGCCTAAACGAGCAGTACTTC
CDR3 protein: CASSLNEQYF

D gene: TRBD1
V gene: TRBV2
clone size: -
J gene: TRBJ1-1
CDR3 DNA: TGTGCCACCCGAGGGGGCAGAAAGAACACTGAAGCTTTCTTT
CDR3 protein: CATRGGRKNTEAFF

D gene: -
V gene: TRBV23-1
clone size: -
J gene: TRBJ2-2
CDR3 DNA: TGCGCCAGCAGTCAATATCCCAACGGGGAGCTGTTTTTT
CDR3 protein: CASSQYPNGELFF

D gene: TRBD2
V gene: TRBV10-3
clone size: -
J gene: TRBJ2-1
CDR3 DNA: TGTGCCATCAGTGATGGGGTAGCGGGGAACAATGAGCAGTTCTTC
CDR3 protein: CAISDGVAGNNEQFF

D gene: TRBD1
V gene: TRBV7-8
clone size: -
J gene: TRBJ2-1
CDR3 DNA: TGTGCCAGCAGCTTAGGGGACAGGGTCTCGCAGTTCTTC
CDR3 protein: CASSLGDRVSQFF

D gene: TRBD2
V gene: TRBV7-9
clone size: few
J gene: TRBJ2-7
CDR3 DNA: TGTGCCAGCAGCTTCGGGGGACTAGCGGGAGGTAGGGACTACGAGCAGTACTTC
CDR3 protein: CASSFGGLAGGRDYEQYF

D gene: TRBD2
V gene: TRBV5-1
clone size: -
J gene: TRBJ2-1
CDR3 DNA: TGCGCCAGCAGCTTGGGGCTAGCGGGAGGGGATGAGCAGTTCTTC
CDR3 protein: CASSLGLAGGDEQFF

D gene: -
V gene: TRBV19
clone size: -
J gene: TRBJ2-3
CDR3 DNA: TGTGCCAGTAGTATACTAGTTACAGATACGCAGTATTTT
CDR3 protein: CASSILVTDTQYF

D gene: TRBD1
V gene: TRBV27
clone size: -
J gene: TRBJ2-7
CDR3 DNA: TGTGCCAGCAGTTCTCCGGGACAGGGTTACGAGCAGTACTTC
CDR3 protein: CASSSPGQGYEQYF

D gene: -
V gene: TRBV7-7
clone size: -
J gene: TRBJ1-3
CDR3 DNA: TGTGCTAGCAGCCAAGGACACGACGGAAACACCATATATTTT
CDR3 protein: CASSQGHDGNTIYF

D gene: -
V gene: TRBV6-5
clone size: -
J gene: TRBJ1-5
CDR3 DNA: TGTGCCAGCCCAGGGAAACCTCAGCCCCAGCATTTT
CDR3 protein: CASPGKPQPQHF

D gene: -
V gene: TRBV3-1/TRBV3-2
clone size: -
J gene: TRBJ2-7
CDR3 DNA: TGTGCCAGCAGCCAAGATTCTCTAGGACAGAACGAGCAGTACTTC
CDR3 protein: CASSQDSLGQNEQYF

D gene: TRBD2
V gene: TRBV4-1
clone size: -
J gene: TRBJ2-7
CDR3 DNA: TGCGCCAGCAGCCAAGATCAAGCGGGGGCCCTCCTTATTTACGAGCAGTACTTC
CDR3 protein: CASSQDQAGALLIYEQYF

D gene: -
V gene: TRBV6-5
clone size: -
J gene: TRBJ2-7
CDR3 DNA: TGTGCCAGCAGTTACGTCCGGACACAACTCTCCTACGAGCAGTACTTC
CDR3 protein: CASSYVRTQLSYEQYF

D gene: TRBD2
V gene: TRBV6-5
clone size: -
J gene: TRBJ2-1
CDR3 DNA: TGTGCCAGCAGACTGACTAGCGGGAGTTCGGGGGAGCAGTTCTTC
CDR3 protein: CASRLTSGSSGEQFF

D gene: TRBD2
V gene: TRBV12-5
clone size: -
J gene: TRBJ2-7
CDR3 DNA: TGTGCTAGTGGTTTTTTCGGGACTAGCGGGAGCTACGAGCAGTACTTC
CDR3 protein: CASGFFGTSGSYEQYF

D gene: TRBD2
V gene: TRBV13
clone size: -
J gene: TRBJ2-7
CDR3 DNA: TGTGCCAGCAGCTTAGGCGGGGGGGCCTACGAGCAGTACTTC
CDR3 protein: CASSLGGGAYEQYF

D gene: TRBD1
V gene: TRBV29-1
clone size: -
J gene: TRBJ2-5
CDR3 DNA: TGCAGCGTCGCCCAATTTCCGGGACAGCTAAATCCCCAAGAGACCCAGTACTTC
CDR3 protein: CSVAQFPGQLNPQETQYF

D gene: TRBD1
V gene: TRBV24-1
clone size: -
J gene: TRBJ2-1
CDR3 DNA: TGTGCCACCAGTGATTTACCCTCAACAGGGGCCCATTACAATGAGCAGTTCTTC
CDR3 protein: CATSDLPSTGAHYNEQFF

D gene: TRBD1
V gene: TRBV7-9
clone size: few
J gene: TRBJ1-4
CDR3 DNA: TGTGCCAGCAGCGTATTTCCGGGACAGGAAAATGAAAAACTGTTTTTT
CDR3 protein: CASSVFPGQENEKLFF

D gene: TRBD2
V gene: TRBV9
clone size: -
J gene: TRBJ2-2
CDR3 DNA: TGTGCCAGCAGCCCCGTCACCGGGACTAGGACCGGGGAGCTGTTTTTT
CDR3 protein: CASSPVTGTRTGELFF

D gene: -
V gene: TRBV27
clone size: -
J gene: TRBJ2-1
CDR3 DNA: TGTGCCAGCAGTTCATTTCGCGTAGGAGACAATGAGCAGTTCTTC
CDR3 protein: CASSSFRVGDNEQFF

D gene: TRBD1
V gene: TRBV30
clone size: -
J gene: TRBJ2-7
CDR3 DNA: TGTGCCTGCGATAAGGGACAGGCCTTATACGAGCAGTACTTC
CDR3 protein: CACDKGQALYEQYF

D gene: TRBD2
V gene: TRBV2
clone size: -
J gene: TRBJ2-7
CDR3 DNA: TGTGCCAGCAGCCCGATACCGGGACTAGAAAGCTACGAGCAGTACTTC
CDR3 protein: CASSPIPGLESYEQYF

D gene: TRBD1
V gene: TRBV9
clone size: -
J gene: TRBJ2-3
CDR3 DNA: TGTGCCAGCAGCGCCAGACTTGGACAGGGGGCATTTGGGGATACGCAGTATTTT
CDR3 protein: CASSARLGQGAFGDTQYF

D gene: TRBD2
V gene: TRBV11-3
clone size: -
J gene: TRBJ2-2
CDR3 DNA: TGTGCCAGCAGCTTAGGCGAGCGGGAGCTTATCGGGGAGCTGTTTTTT
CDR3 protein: CASSLGERELIGELFF

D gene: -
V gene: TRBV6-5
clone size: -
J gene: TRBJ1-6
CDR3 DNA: TGTGCCAGCAGTTATCATTGGGAGACACCCCTCCACTTT
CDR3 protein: CASSYHWETPLHF

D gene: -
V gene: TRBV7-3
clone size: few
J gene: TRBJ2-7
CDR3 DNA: TGTGCCAGCAGCGACGGGGGCTACGAGCAGTACTTC
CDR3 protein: CASSDGGYEQYF

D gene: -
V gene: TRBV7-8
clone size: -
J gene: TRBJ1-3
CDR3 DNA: TGTGCCAGCAGCCTCAGTCTGAACTCTGGAAACACCATATATTTT
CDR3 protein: CASSLSLNSGNTIYF

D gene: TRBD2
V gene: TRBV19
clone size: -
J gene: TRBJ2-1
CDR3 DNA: TGTGCCAGTAAACTGCAACTAGCGGGGTCAAATGAGCAGTTCTTC
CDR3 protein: CASKLQLAGSNEQFF

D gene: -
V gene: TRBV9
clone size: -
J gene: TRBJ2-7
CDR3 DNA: TGTGCCAGCAGCGTGGGTCAGGGGCCCTACGAGCAGTACTTC
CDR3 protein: CASSVGQGPYEQYF

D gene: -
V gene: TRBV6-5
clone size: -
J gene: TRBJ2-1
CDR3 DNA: TGTGCCACCACAGGAGAGTATTTTAATGAGCAGTTCTTC
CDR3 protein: CATTGEYFNEQFF

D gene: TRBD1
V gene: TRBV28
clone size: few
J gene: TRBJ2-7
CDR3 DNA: TGTGCCAGCAGTTTACTTGGGACAGGGGTAATCTACGAGCAGTACTTC
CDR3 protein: CASSLLGTGVIYEQYF

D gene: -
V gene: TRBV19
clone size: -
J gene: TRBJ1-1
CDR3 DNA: TGTGCCAGTAGTAACAGGGACGTAGCTTTCTTT
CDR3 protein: CASSNRDVAFF

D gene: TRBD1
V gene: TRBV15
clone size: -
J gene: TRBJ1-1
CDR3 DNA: TGTGCCACCAGCAGAGACCTCGGGACAGGGAACACTGAAGCTTTCTTT
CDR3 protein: CATSRDLGTGNTEAFF

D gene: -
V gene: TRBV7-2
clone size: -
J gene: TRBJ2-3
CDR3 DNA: TGTGCCAGCAGCTTAGCGTTGGCGGGACGGGGTGCAGATACGCAGTATTTT
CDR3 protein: CASSLALAGRGADTQYF